This T cell receptor beta chain derives from a study of cytomegalovirus exposure and HLA in healthy donors. The study's findings and limits: As a later analysis revealed, the rate of TCR association differed by HLA locus, with DRB1 most and HLA-C fewest. Among donors in an Asian-associated ancestry cluster, a later analysis reportedly found fewer N-insertions than the approximately 670-donor mean. Cytomegalovirus association was assigned to about 150 TCR beta chains.

Amplification used 60 Vbeta primers and 13 Jbeta primers. Some clones are missing from TCRdb's copy, which holds only in-frame ones; the method was immunoSEQ multiplex PCR. The sample has 150,000 to 200,000 clones, more than 80% seen once. As for this clone: Its antigen is unidentified.

CDR1 is MGHRA, CDR2 YSYEKL, per germline. V lost 4 bases, J lost 11 bases, and 11 bases stayed unmatched. The CDR3 consists of 14 residues. This chain uses TRBV4-1 with TRBJ2-5; TRBD1 aligns across 9 bases. The sequenced sample consisted of PBMCs. The receptor comes from a woman aged 18-30 years in good health and CMV-seropositive. The CDR3 region has the DNA TGCGCCAGCAGCCCCGTGGGGACAGGGTGGGAGCAGTACTTC. It yields the protein CASSPVGTGWEQYF.